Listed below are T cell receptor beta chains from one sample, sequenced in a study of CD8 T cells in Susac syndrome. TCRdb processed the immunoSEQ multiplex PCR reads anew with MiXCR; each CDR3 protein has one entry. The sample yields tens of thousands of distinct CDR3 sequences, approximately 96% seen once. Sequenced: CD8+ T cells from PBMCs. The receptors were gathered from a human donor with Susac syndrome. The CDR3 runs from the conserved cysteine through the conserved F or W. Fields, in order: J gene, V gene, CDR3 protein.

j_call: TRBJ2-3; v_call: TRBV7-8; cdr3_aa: CASSFGGSTDTQYF
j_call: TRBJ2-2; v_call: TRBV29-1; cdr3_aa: CSVEEPGVTGELFF
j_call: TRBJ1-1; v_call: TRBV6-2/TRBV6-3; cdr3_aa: CASSYSGTGDTEAFF
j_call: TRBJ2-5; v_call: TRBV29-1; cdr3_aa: CSVMIGTGEETQYF
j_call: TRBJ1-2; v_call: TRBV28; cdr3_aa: CASSSLETDGNGYTF
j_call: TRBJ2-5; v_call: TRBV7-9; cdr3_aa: CASSLGASGGETQYF
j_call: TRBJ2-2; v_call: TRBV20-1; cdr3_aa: CSARDESDSPLAGELFF
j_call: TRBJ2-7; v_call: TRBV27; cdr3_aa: CASSAGTGVTYEQYF
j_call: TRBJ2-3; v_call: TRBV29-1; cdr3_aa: CSVEADTQYF
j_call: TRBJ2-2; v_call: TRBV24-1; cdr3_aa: CATSVGVQGRGEETIHTGELFF
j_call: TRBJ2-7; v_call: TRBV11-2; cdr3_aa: CASTDRGYEQYF
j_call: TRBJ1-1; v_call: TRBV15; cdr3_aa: CATSRDGAAVMRTEAFF
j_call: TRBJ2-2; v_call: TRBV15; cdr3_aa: CATSSAAEGRGGELFF
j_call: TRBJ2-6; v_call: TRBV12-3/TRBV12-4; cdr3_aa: CASSPTGRGANVLTF
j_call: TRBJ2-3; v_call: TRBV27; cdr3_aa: CATLGQGLPDTQYF
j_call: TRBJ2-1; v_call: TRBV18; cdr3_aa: CASSHLQDSLWEQFF
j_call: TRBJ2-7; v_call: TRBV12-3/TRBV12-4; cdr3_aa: CASSLEAGSSYEQYF
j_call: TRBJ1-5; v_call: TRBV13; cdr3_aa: CASSLGQGGDQPQHF
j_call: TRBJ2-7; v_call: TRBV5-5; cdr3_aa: CASSSPGLYEQYF